This T cell receptor (beta chain) was captured in a study of T-cell memory formation after mild COVID-19 (dated by TCRdb to 2020 to 2022). With regard to the full study: TCR sequence clusters from the two donors were found to be largely donor specific. Longitudinal TCRalpha and TCRbeta repertoire sequencing tracked T-cell clones expanding and contracting after mild COVID-19 in two donors. Two young, previously healthy adult volunteers made up the cohort, one male and one female. Study-level results and caveats: Only two mild cases were covered in the study, and larger cohorts including severe cases with pre-infection samples were considered necessary. Clones that contracted from day 15 to 85 showed balanced CD4/CD8 phenotypes, whereas a second wave of clones that expanded from day 15 to 37 leaned towards CD4+. Contracting CD4+ clones turned up mainly in the CM and EM memory subsets, whereas EMRA was where CD8+ clones were enriched. Whether the second-wave clones peaking on day 37 were SARS-CoV-2 specific was not confirmed. Some responding clones were detected in pre-infection memory, which suggested that pre-existing cross-reactive memory T cells had joined the SARS-CoV-2 response.

The CDR3 runs 15 residues from the cysteine to the phenylalanine. Of all the DNA, just the CDR3 is kept, 45 bases in frame from base 1. CDR1 and CDR2, looked up from the germline V gene, are SGHTA and FQGNSA. Germline trimming amounts to 5 bases on V and 2 bases on J, with 8 as the count of junction bases outside the gene matches. PBMCs were isolated by Ficoll-Paque density gradient centrifugation. The instrument given in TCRdb is Illumina NovaSeq 6000. TCRalpha and TCRbeta cDNA libraries were built by 5'RACE with constant-segment primers, adding sample barcodes and unique molecular identifiers. Trizol reagent was used to extract RNA from every sample. The libraries were amplified in two PCR steps, and the second step added a second sample barcode and Illumina TruSeq adapters. Sequencing of the libraries was done on an Illumina NovaSeq, producing 2 x 150 bp paired-end reads. Per the source publication's procedure: Demultiplexing of reads and collapsing into UMI-guided consensus sequences were performed with migec v1.2.7. Using mixcr v2.1.11, the UMI consensuses were aligned to TRA and TRB V and J templates and assembled into clonotypes. Expanded or contracted clonotypes were those called significant by both edgeR and NoisET, with noise models trained on biological replicates. edgeR calls used a false discovery rate-adjusted p below 0.01 and a log2 fold-change threshold of 1. As an exploratory analysis of dynamics, max-normalized trajectories of the 1000 most abundant clonotypes were examined with PCA combined with hierarchical clustering. Each responding clone was given a CD4 or CD8 phenotype based on the CD4+ and CD8+ repertoires, which had been sequenced separately. TCRdb's own reprocessing of the public reads used fastp at Q25 and MiXCR and kept productive beta chains. Rows with a matching CDR3 protein are joined into one entry that keeps the most common DNA and genes. The V and J calls shown here were made by TCRdb, not taken from the authors' results. This sample gives more than 100,000 distinct CDR3 sequences in total; about 6.5% of them show up just once. The ten largest clones capture under 2.5% of the sample.

This clonotype has more than one count but fewer than ten. Its cognate antigen has yet to be identified. No base quality values were provided; no much bigger clone lies one nucleotide off. Sample: PBMCs or a T cell subset sorted from them (not recorded which). The sequence was collected from an adult woman who had mild COVID-19 (a few samples of this study predate the infection). The sample titles of this study are shuffled in the database, so cell type and time point are left out; the donor was told from shared clones. The rearrangement combines TRBV7-2 with TRBJ1-2; 7 middle bases align to TRBD1. The CDR3: CASSPWTGINYGYTF. At the DNA level, the sequence is TGTGCCAGCAGCCCGTGGACAGGAATCAACTATGGCTACACCTTC.